These T cell receptor beta chains were read from a single sample in a study of T cell repertoires in cytomegalovirus infection. MiXCR, applied by TCRdb to the reads, yields one record per CDR3 protein. The sample carries 150,000 to 200,000 distinct CDR3 sequences, 25% to 30% recorded once. Sequencing input: PBMCs. The source is a human donor in good health (CMV status not recorded). Some clones in this sample may be carry-over from other donors' samples. Each CDR3 is given with its conserved first and last residue. A D gene is named only where the DNA matches it firmly. The size of a clone is reported for some rows only, either as once, few or many, or as a class for expanded clones.

j_gene: TRBJ2-5
v_gene: TRBV9
d_gene: .
abundance: .
CDR3nt: TGTGCCAGCAGCGTACGAGAAAGCCTCCAAGAGACCCAGTACTTC
CDR3aa: CASSVRESLQETQYF

j_gene: TRBJ1-3
v_gene: TRBV6-1
d_gene: TRBD1
abundance: .
CDR3nt: TGTGCCAGCAGAAGACAGGGTGAAGCTGGAAACACCATATATTTT
CDR3aa: CASRRQGEAGNTIYF

j_gene: TRBJ2-3
v_gene: TRBV7-3
d_gene: TRBD1
abundance: few
CDR3nt: TGTGCCAGCAGCTTAACCGCGGACAGGGTGCCAGATACGCAGTATTTT
CDR3aa: CASSLTADRVPDTQYF

j_gene: TRBJ2-1
v_gene: TRBV19
d_gene: .
abundance: .
CDR3nt: TGTGCCAGTAGTATGTCGGTCAGGGGGGATGAGCAGTTCTTC
CDR3aa: CASSMSVRGDEQFF

j_gene: TRBJ1-2
v_gene: TRBV7-2
d_gene: .
abundance: few
CDR3nt: TGTGCCAGCAGCCTCCCGGGAGGGTCAATATATGGCTACACCTTC
CDR3aa: CASSLPGGSIYGYTF

j_gene: TRBJ1-1
v_gene: TRBV12-3/TRBV12-4
d_gene: .
abundance: once
CDR3nt: TGTGCCAGCAGTCTACCTTGGGCTGAAGCTTTCTTT
CDR3aa: CASSLPWAEAFF

j_gene: TRBJ1-2
v_gene: TRBV20-1
d_gene: .
abundance: many
CDR3nt: TGCAGTGCTAGTATGTCCCGGCCAGGAAGAATTGGGTATGGCTACACCTTC
CDR3aa: CSASMSRPGRIGYGYTF

j_gene: TRBJ2-3
v_gene: TRBV7-2
d_gene: .
abundance: many
CDR3nt: TGTGCCAGCGAGTCCTCAGGATTATCCACAGATACGCAGTATTTT
CDR3aa: CASESSGLSTDTQYF

j_gene: TRBJ1-1
v_gene: TRBV5-8
d_gene: .
abundance: few
CDR3nt: TGTGCCAGCAGCTTGAAACCGGAGGTTGGGAACACTGAAGCTTTCTTT
CDR3aa: CASSLKPEVGNTEAFF

j_gene: TRBJ1-2
v_gene: TRBV7-8
d_gene: .
abundance: .
CDR3nt: TGTGCCAGCAGCTTTACCTCGGACATCCCAATGCCTTATGGCTACACCTTC
CDR3aa: CASSFTSDIPMPYGYTF

j_gene: TRBJ2-5
v_gene: TRBV7-9
d_gene: .
abundance: .
CDR3nt: TGTGCCAGCAGCTTAGATCGGCGGGCGGTGTCTCTAAGAGAGACCCAGTACTTC
CDR3aa: CASSLDRRAVSLRETQYF

j_gene: TRBJ2-7
v_gene: TRBV7-7
d_gene: TRBD2
abundance: .
CDR3nt: TGTGCTAGCAGCTTAGCAGGGAGGGGTGGCGAGCAGTACTTC
CDR3aa: CASSLAGRGGEQYF

j_gene: TRBJ2-3
v_gene: TRBV6-5
d_gene: TRBD2
abundance: .
CDR3nt: TGTGCCAGCAGTTATGGGCTAGCGGGGGGGGGCACAGATACGCAGTATTTT
CDR3aa: CASSYGLAGGGTDTQYF

j_gene: TRBJ1-1
v_gene: TRBV29-1
d_gene: .
abundance: few
CDR3nt: TGCAGCGTTGAAGCGGACGGCCACACTGAAGCTTTCTTT
CDR3aa: CSVEADGHTEAFF

j_gene: TRBJ1-2
v_gene: TRBV12-3/TRBV12-4
d_gene: .
abundance: .
CDR3nt: TGTGCCAGCAGCTTAGGCGGAGAAGACACCTTC
CDR3aa: CASSLGGEDTF

j_gene: TRBJ1-1
v_gene: TRBV20-1
d_gene: .
abundance: .
CDR3nt: TGCAGTGCATCTAACAGGGAGAACACTGAAGCTTTCTTT
CDR3aa: CSASNRENTEAFF

j_gene: TRBJ1-4
v_gene: TRBV7-2
d_gene: TRBD1
abundance: many
CDR3nt: TGTGCCAGCAGCTATCCGGGGACAGATAATGAAAAACTGTTTTTT
CDR3aa: CASSYPGTDNEKLFF

j_gene: TRBJ1-2
v_gene: TRBV29-1
d_gene: .
abundance: .
CDR3nt: TGCAGCGTTGGCAGTGGAGCAAATACGTTATATGGCTACACCTTC
CDR3aa: CSVGSGANTLYGYTF

j_gene: TRBJ2-1
v_gene: TRBV10-3
d_gene: .
abundance: .
CDR3nt: TGTGCCATCAGTGAGGAGCGGGTGAATGAGCAGTTCTTC
CDR3aa: CAISEERVNEQFF

j_gene: TRBJ2-4
v_gene: TRBV12-3/TRBV12-4
d_gene: TRBD1
abundance: .
CDR3nt: TGTGCCAGCAGTCCCGGGACAGTTAAAAACATTCAGTACTTC
CDR3aa: CASSPGTVKNIQYF

j_gene: TRBJ1-2
v_gene: TRBV7-2
d_gene: .
abundance: .
CDR3nt: TGTGCCAGCACCGCTTGGTCTAACTATGGCTACACCTTC
CDR3aa: CASTAWSNYGYTF

j_gene: TRBJ1-2
v_gene: TRBV7-6
d_gene: .
abundance: .
CDR3nt: TGTGCCAGCAGCTTAGCGCTATCGGGACACGGATATGGCTACACCTTC
CDR3aa: CASSLALSGHGYGYTF

j_gene: TRBJ1-5
v_gene: TRBV7-6
d_gene: .
abundance: many
CDR3nt: TGTGCCAGCAGCCTACAGGGAGAGCAGCCCCAGCATTTT
CDR3aa: CASSLQGEQPQHF

j_gene: TRBJ1-1
v_gene: TRBV2
d_gene: .
abundance: few
CDR3nt: TGTGCCAGCAGTGCGGTTGGAGGGGGTCTCACTGAAGCTTTCTTT
CDR3aa: CASSAVGGGLTEAFF

j_gene: TRBJ2-1
v_gene: TRBV19
d_gene: .
abundance: few
CDR3nt: TGTGCCAGTAACCCTGAGGGGTACTCCTACAATGAGCAGTTCTTC
CDR3aa: CASNPEGYSYNEQFF

j_gene: TRBJ2-1
v_gene: TRBV9
d_gene: TRBD2
abundance: .
CDR3nt: TGTGCCAGCAGCGTAGAATTGGGACTAGGGTCCTACAATGAGCAGTTCTTC
CDR3aa: CASSVELGLGSYNEQFF

j_gene: TRBJ2-7
v_gene: TRBV2
d_gene: .
abundance: many
CDR3nt: TGTGCCAGCAGTGCCAGTATCCTCCTTTCCTACGAGCAGTACTTC
CDR3aa: CASSASILLSYEQYF

j_gene: TRBJ1-6
v_gene: TRBV12-3/TRBV12-4
d_gene: .
abundance: .
CDR3nt: TGTGCCAGCAGTTTACGGATCGGTAATTCACCCCTCCACTTT
CDR3aa: CASSLRIGNSPLHF